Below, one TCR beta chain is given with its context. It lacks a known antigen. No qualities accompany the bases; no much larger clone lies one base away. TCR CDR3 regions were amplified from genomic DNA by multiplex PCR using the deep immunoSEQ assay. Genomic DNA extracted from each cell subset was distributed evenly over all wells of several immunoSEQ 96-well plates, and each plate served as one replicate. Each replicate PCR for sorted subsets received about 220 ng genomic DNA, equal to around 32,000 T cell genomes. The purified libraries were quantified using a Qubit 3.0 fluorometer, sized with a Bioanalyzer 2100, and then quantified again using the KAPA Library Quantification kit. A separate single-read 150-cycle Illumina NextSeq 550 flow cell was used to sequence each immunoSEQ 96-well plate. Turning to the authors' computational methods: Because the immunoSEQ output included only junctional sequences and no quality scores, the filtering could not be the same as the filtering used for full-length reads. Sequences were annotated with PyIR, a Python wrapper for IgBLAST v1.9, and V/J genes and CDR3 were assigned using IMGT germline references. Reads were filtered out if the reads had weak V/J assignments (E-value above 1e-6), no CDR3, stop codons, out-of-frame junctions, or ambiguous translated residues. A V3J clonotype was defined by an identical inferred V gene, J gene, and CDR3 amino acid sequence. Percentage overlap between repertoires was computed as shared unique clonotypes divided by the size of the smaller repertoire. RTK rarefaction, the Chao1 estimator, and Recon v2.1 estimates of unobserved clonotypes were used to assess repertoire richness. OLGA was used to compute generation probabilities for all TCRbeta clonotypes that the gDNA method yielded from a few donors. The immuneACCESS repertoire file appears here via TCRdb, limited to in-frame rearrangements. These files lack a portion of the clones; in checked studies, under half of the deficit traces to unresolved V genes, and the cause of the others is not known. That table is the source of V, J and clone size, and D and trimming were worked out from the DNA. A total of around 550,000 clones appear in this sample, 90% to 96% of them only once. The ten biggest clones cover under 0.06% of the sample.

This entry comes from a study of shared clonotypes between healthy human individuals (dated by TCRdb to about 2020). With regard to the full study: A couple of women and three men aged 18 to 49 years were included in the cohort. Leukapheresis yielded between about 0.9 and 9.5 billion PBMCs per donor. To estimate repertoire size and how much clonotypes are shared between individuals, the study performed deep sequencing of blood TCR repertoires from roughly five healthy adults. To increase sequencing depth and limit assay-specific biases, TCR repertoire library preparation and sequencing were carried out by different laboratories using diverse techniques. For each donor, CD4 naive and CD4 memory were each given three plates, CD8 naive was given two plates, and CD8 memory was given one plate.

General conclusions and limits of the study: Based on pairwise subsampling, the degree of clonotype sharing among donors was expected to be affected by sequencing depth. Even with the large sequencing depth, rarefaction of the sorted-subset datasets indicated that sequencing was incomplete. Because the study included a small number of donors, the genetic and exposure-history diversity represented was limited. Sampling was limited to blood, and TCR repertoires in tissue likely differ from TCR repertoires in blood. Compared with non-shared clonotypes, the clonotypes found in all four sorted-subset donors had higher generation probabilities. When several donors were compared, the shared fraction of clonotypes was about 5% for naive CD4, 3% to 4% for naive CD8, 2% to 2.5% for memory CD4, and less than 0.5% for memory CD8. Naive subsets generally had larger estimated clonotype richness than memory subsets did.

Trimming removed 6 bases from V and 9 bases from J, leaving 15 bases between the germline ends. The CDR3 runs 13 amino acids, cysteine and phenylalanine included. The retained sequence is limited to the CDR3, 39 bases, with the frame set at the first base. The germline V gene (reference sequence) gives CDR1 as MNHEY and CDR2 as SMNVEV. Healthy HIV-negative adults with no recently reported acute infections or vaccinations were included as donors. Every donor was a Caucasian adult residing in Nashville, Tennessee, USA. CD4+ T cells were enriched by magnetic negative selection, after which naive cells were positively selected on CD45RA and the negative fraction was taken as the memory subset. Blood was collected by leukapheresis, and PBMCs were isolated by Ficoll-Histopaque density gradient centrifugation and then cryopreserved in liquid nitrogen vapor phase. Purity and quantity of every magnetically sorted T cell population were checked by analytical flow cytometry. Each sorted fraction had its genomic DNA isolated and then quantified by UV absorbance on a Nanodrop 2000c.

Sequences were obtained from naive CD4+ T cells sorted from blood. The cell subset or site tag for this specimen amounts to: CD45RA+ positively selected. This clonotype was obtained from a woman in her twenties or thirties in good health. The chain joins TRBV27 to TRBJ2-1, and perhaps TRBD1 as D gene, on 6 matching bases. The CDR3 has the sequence CASRNAGESEQFF. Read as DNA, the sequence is TGTGCCAGCAGGAATGCAGGGGAGAGTGAGCAGTTCTTC.